Listed below are T cell receptor beta chains from one sample, sequenced in a study of regulatory T cells in long-lasting Graves disease. One entry per CDR3 protein results from TCRdb running MiXCR on the multiplex PCR reads. The data contain 200,000 to 250,000 distinct CDR3 sequences, around 19% of them singletons. The data also belong to a second study, concerning T cells in Graves' hyperthyroidism and ophthalmopathy.

Sequenced here: peripheral blood mononuclear cells (PBMCs), sampled at new diagnosis, from a patient treated with antithyroid drugs. These receptors were taken from a woman in her 30s with Graves disease. CDR3s include the opening cysteine and the closing phenylalanine or tryptophan. Each record gives: CDR3 DNA, CDR3 protein, J gene, V gene, D gene, clone size. D genes are given only for firm matches. A row's size may be missing; if present it is once, few, many or a size class.

cdr3_nt: TGTGCCAGCAGTACGGGAGATGGCACAGATACGCAGTATTTT
cdr3_aa: CASSTGDGTDTQYF
j_call: TRBJ2-3
v_call: TRBV6-1
d_call: -
clone_size: many

cdr3_nt: TGTGCCAGCGGGGACAGGGAAAATTCACCCCTCCACTTT
cdr3_aa: CASGDRENSPLHF
j_call: TRBJ1-6
v_call: TRBV6-1
d_call: TRBD1
clone_size: many

cdr3_nt: TGTGCCAGTAGTATAGAGAATTCACCCCTCCACTTT
cdr3_aa: CASSIENSPLHF
j_call: TRBJ1-6
v_call: TRBV19
d_call: -
clone_size: many

cdr3_nt: TGTGCCAGCAGCCGAGACGTCCGCCGTGGACCCATGAACACTGAAGCTTTCTTT
cdr3_aa: CASSRDVRRGPMNTEAFF
j_call: TRBJ1-1
v_call: TRBV28
d_call: -
clone_size: many

cdr3_nt: TGCAGTACCGGGACTAGCTACGAGCAGTACTTC
cdr3_aa: CSTGTSYEQYF
j_call: TRBJ2-7
v_call: TRBV20-1
d_call: TRBD2
clone_size: many

cdr3_nt: TGCGCCAGCAGCTTGGAAGGAGTTAACTATGGCTACACCTTC
cdr3_aa: CASSLEGVNYGYTF
j_call: TRBJ1-2
v_call: TRBV5-1
d_call: -
clone_size: many

cdr3_nt: TGCAGTGCTAGCATTGGGCGGGAGGGTGATGGGCAGTACTTC
cdr3_aa: CSASIGREGDGQYF
j_call: TRBJ2-7
v_call: TRBV20-1
d_call: TRBD2
clone_size: -

cdr3_nt: TGTGCCAGCAGTGAAGGGGGCCGGGGCTATGGCTACACCTTC
cdr3_aa: CASSEGGRGYGYTF
j_call: TRBJ1-2
v_call: TRBV6-1
d_call: -
clone_size: many

cdr3_nt: TGTGCCATCAATACTAGCAGGAATTCACCCCTCCACTTT
cdr3_aa: CAINTSRNSPLHF
j_call: TRBJ1-6
v_call: TRBV10-3
d_call: -
clone_size: few

cdr3_nt: TGTGCCAGCAGTCCTGGACAGGGGGCGATTTCAATTGTGGATACGCAGTATTTT
cdr3_aa: CASSPGQGAISIVDTQYF
j_call: TRBJ2-3
v_call: TRBV25-1
d_call: TRBD1
clone_size: many

cdr3_nt: TGTGCCAGCAGTTACTCGATGGGCGGACTCTATGGCTACACCTTC
cdr3_aa: CASSYSMGGLYGYTF
j_call: TRBJ1-2
v_call: TRBV6-5
d_call: -
clone_size: many

cdr3_nt: TGTGCCAGCAGCCGTCCGGGCCCAAATGAGCAGTTCTTC
cdr3_aa: CASSRPGPNEQFF
j_call: TRBJ2-1
v_call: TRBV7-9
d_call: -
clone_size: -

cdr3_nt: TGTGCCAGCAGTTTGAGCGGGAGGGCCTACAGTGAGCAGTTCTTC
cdr3_aa: CASSLSGRAYSEQFF
j_call: TRBJ2-1
v_call: TRBV6-5
d_call: TRBD2
clone_size: -

cdr3_nt: TGTGCCAGCAGTTTAACGAATGAAAAACTGTTTTTT
cdr3_aa: CASSLTNEKLFF
j_call: TRBJ1-4
v_call: TRBV28
d_call: -
clone_size: -

cdr3_nt: TGTGCCAGCTCACCACGCAAGTCCGACACAGATACGCAGTATTTT
cdr3_aa: CASSPRKSDTDTQYF
j_call: TRBJ2-3
v_call: TRBV18
d_call: -
clone_size: many

cdr3_nt: TGTGCCAGCAGTTGGGACAGCCATAGCAATCAGCCCCAGCATTTT
cdr3_aa: CASSWDSHSNQPQHF
j_call: TRBJ1-5
v_call: TRBV12-3/TRBV12-4
d_call: TRBD1
clone_size: few

cdr3_nt: TGTGCCAGCAGTTTGTCCATAGCGGGGGCCTACGAGCAGTACTTC
cdr3_aa: CASSLSIAGAYEQYF
j_call: TRBJ2-7
v_call: TRBV28
d_call: TRBD2
clone_size: many

cdr3_nt: TGCAGCGTTGATGGAGGGACGGACTACGAGCAGTACTTC
cdr3_aa: CSVDGGTDYEQYF
j_call: TRBJ2-7
v_call: TRBV29-1
d_call: -
clone_size: many

cdr3_nt: TGTGCCAGCAGTCTTGCCGGGACAGGGGGTAACGAGCAGTACTTC
cdr3_aa: CASSLAGTGGNEQYF
j_call: TRBJ2-7
v_call: TRBV28
d_call: TRBD1
clone_size: -

cdr3_nt: TGTGCCAGTAGTAGCGGGGGGGTTAAAGATACGCAGTATTTT
cdr3_aa: CASSSGGVKDTQYF
j_call: TRBJ2-3
v_call: TRBV19
d_call: TRBD2
clone_size: -

cdr3_nt: TGTGCCTGGAGGGGGGGCCCCTCCTACGAGCAGTACTTC
cdr3_aa: CAWRGGPSYEQYF
j_call: TRBJ2-7
v_call: TRBV30
d_call: -
clone_size: many

cdr3_nt: TGTGCCAGCGGACGAATTGGGGCGTTCTATGGCTACACCTTC
cdr3_aa: CASGRIGAFYGYTF
j_call: TRBJ1-2
v_call: TRBV28
d_call: -
clone_size: many

cdr3_nt: TGTGCCAGCACGGCAGGGGTGGTTACAGATACGCAGTATTTT
cdr3_aa: CASTAGVVTDTQYF
j_call: TRBJ2-3
v_call: TRBV12-3/TRBV12-4
d_call: -
clone_size: -

cdr3_nt: TGTGCCAGCAGCGAAAGGGACGGCGGGCTTGAGACCCAGTACTTC
cdr3_aa: CASSERDGGLETQYF
j_call: TRBJ2-5
v_call: TRBV13
d_call: -
clone_size: -

cdr3_nt: TGTGCCAGCAGTTCGCCCGACGGCACCGGCCCCCAGCATTTT
cdr3_aa: CASSSPDGTGPQHF
j_call: TRBJ1-5
v_call: TRBV28
d_call: -
clone_size: many

cdr3_nt: TGCAGCGTTGAACAGGGGGCGCGGGGAAAACTGTTTTTT
cdr3_aa: CSVEQGARGKLFF
j_call: TRBJ1-4
v_call: TRBV29-1
d_call: TRBD1
clone_size: few

cdr3_nt: TGTGCCAGCAGTTCGGGACAGATGAACACTGAAGCTTTCTTT
cdr3_aa: CASSSGQMNTEAFF
j_call: TRBJ1-1
v_call: TRBV7-9
d_call: TRBD1
clone_size: many

cdr3_nt: TGTGCCTGGAGTGTGAGGGCTGGGGACACTGAAGCTTTCTTT
cdr3_aa: CAWSVRAGDTEAFF
j_call: TRBJ1-1
v_call: TRBV30
d_call: -
clone_size: many

cdr3_nt: TGTGCCAGCAGTTACTCGCCCGTTGCTTATAATTCACCCCTCCACTTT
cdr3_aa: CASSYSPVAYNSPLHF
j_call: TRBJ1-6
v_call: TRBV6-2/TRBV6-3
d_call: -
clone_size: many

cdr3_nt: TGCGCCAGCAGCTTGGACGGGACAGGCATAACCTACGAGCAGTACTTC
cdr3_aa: CASSLDGTGITYEQYF
j_call: TRBJ2-7
v_call: TRBV5-1
d_call: TRBD1
clone_size: -

cdr3_nt: TGCGCCAGCAGCTTGGTTGGGCGCGGGAGTACAGATACGCAGTATTTT
cdr3_aa: CASSLVGRGSTDTQYF
j_call: TRBJ2-3
v_call: TRBV5-1
d_call: TRBD2
clone_size: many

cdr3_nt: TGTGCCAGTAGTCCTTCCAGGGGTGGGGCGGGAGGTCCGCCCCAGCATTTT
cdr3_aa: CASSPSRGGAGGPPQHF
j_call: TRBJ1-5
v_call: TRBV19
d_call: -
clone_size: -

cdr3_nt: TGTGCCAGCAGAGTAAAGACAGGGCAGATTGGAAACACCATATATTTT
cdr3_aa: CASRVKTGQIGNTIYF
j_call: TRBJ1-3
v_call: TRBV6-2/TRBV6-3
d_call: TRBD1
clone_size: few

cdr3_nt: TGTGCCAGCAGCTCGGGGCGGGGAGGGGATACGCAGTATTTT
cdr3_aa: CASSSGRGGDTQYF
j_call: TRBJ2-3
v_call: TRBV19
d_call: TRBD2
clone_size: many

cdr3_nt: TGTGCCAGCAGTTCCAGGGGTAGGGGATACAATGAGCAGTTCTTC
cdr3_aa: CASSSRGRGYNEQFF
j_call: TRBJ2-1
v_call: TRBV28
d_call: -
clone_size: -

cdr3_nt: TGTGCCAGCAGTGGAGACAGGGAGACCTACGAGCAGTACTTC
cdr3_aa: CASSGDRETYEQYF
j_call: TRBJ2-7
v_call: TRBV28
d_call: TRBD1
clone_size: many

cdr3_nt: TGTGCCTGGAGGGTAGTGAACACTGAAGCTTTCTTT
cdr3_aa: CAWRVVNTEAFF
j_call: TRBJ1-1
v_call: TRBV30
d_call: -
clone_size: few

cdr3_nt: TGTGCCTGGAGGCGAAACTCTGGGGCCAACGTCCTGACTTTC
cdr3_aa: CAWRRNSGANVLTF
j_call: TRBJ2-6
v_call: TRBV30
d_call: -
clone_size: -

cdr3_nt: TGTGCCAGCAGCCTCGACAGGGGCCGTGAAGAGACCCAGTACTTC
cdr3_aa: CASSLDRGREETQYF
j_call: TRBJ2-5
v_call: TRBV7-9
d_call: TRBD1
clone_size: -

cdr3_nt: TGTGCCACCAGCAGGACAGGGGCCACCGGGGAGCTGTTTTTT
cdr3_aa: CATSRTGATGELFF
j_call: TRBJ2-2
v_call: TRBV15
d_call: TRBD1
clone_size: -

cdr3_nt: TGCGCCAGCAGCCAAGACAGGGTTGGGGGAGAGACCCAGTACTTC
cdr3_aa: CASSQDRVGGETQYF
j_call: TRBJ2-5
v_call: TRBV4-1
d_call: -
clone_size: many

cdr3_nt: TGCGCCAGCAGCCCCCGTGAGGGGGGGAGCTCTGGGGCCAACGTCCTGACTTTC
cdr3_aa: CASSPREGGSSGANVLTF
j_call: TRBJ2-6
v_call: TRBV5-1
d_call: -
clone_size: many

cdr3_nt: TGTGCCAGCAGTTCCGGACAGGGAAGCCATGAGCAGTTCTTC
cdr3_aa: CASSSGQGSHEQFF
j_call: TRBJ2-1
v_call: TRBV27
d_call: TRBD1
clone_size: many

cdr3_nt: TGTGCTAGTGCCCCGGACGGTAATAATTCACCCCTCCACTTT
cdr3_aa: CASAPDGNNSPLHF
j_call: TRBJ1-6
v_call: TRBV12-5
d_call: -
clone_size: -

cdr3_nt: TGTGCCATCAGGCGGGAGGGGGAGGGACAGCCCCAGCATTTT
cdr3_aa: CAIRREGEGQPQHF
j_call: TRBJ1-5
v_call: TRBV10-3
d_call: -
clone_size: many

cdr3_nt: TGTGCCAGCAGTGAGGAGACAGAAGCGGCCGGGGAGCTGTTTTTT
cdr3_aa: CASSEETEAAGELFF
j_call: TRBJ2-2
v_call: TRBV25-1
d_call: -
clone_size: many

cdr3_nt: TGCGCCAGCAGCCAAGGAGTAGGGTCTAGCGGGGGGCAAGCAACGCAGTATTTT
cdr3_aa: CASSQGVGSSGGQATQYF
j_call: TRBJ2-3
v_call: TRBV4-1
d_call: TRBD2
clone_size: -

cdr3_nt: TGCGCCAGCAGCTCCAACTTGGGAGGCACTGAAGCTTTCTTT
cdr3_aa: CASSSNLGGTEAFF
j_call: TRBJ1-1
v_call: TRBV5-1
d_call: -
clone_size: many

cdr3_nt: TGTGCCAGCAGCACCCCCTGGGCGGGAGGGCCCCATACGCAGTATTTT
cdr3_aa: CASSTPWAGGPHTQYF
j_call: TRBJ2-3
v_call: TRBV9
d_call: TRBD2
clone_size: many

cdr3_nt: TGTGCCAGCAGTTTCCCGCTAAGGCGGGAGCTAGGGGAGCAGTACTTC
cdr3_aa: CASSFPLRRELGEQYF
j_call: TRBJ2-7
v_call: TRBV6-5
d_call: TRBD2
clone_size: many

cdr3_nt: TGTGCTAGTGGTTTCGGCTCGGGAACTGAAGCTTTCTTT
cdr3_aa: CASGFGSGTEAFF
j_call: TRBJ1-1
v_call: TRBV12-5
d_call: -
clone_size: many

cdr3_nt: TGTGCCAGCAGTTTGGGACACGGGAAGGCCGGGGAGCTGTTTTTT
cdr3_aa: CASSLGHGKAGELFF
j_call: TRBJ2-2
v_call: TRBV6-5
d_call: -
clone_size: many

cdr3_nt: TGTGCCAGCAGAATAAGTCAGGGCTCCTACAATGAGCAGTTCTTC
cdr3_aa: CASRISQGSYNEQFF
j_call: TRBJ2-1
v_call: TRBV6-4
d_call: -
clone_size: few

cdr3_nt: TGTGCCACCAGCCTCGCCGGGGGGGGCGCATGGGATGGCTACACCTTC
cdr3_aa: CATSLAGGGAWDGYTF
j_call: TRBJ1-2
v_call: TRBV15
d_call: -
clone_size: many

cdr3_nt: TGTGCCAGCAGTTACTCGACCCTTTCGGTCGATGGCTACACCTTC
cdr3_aa: CASSYSTLSVDGYTF
j_call: TRBJ1-2
v_call: TRBV6-5
d_call: -
clone_size: -